Presented here are 29 T cell receptor beta chains from one specimen sequenced in a study of graft-versus-host responses after intestinal transplantation. No antigen has been assigned to these receptors. Clones were read by immunoSEQ multiplex PCR, and TCRdb kept only the in-frame ones, dropping some. The top ten hold under 0.3% of the sample, which has tens of thousands of clones, roughly 96% seen once. The sample here was unstimulated CD8+ T cells sorted from spleen or lymph node cells, taken before transplant. The receptors stem from a human donor who was the organ donor for an intestinal transplant.

V usage is TRBV4-1 and J usage is TRBJ2-3; possible D gene TRBD1, 5 bases. Germline CDR1 and CDR2: MGHRA and YSYEKL. The V gene lost 1 base and the J gene lost 0 bases, with 8 bases spanning the gap. There are 15 residues in the CDR3. CDR3 amino acids: CASSQAPGSTDTQYF. The CDR3 DNA sequence: TGCGCCAGCAGCCAAGCCCCAGGGAGCACAGATACGCAGTATTTT.

This chain joins TRBV2 and TRBJ1-1; D remains unclear. This CDR3 is 11 amino acids long. Germline lookup yields CDR1 SNHLY and CDR2 FYNNEI. V lost 4 bases and J 5 bases, leaving 5 bases between the germline ends. In DNA form, the CDR3 reads TGTGCCAGCAGTGTCCGGACTGAAGCTTTCTTT. Encoded protein: CASSVRTEAFF.

The chain carries TRBV7-9 and TRBJ2-3, with TRBD1 matching over 8 bases. Trimming at V came to 5 bases and at J to 8 bases, leaving 12 bases not matched to a gene. This CDR3 is built from 15 residues. Per germline, CDR1 SEHNR and CDR2 FQNEAQ (reference sequence). The CDR3, as DNA: TGTGCCAGCAGCCGACCGGACAGGGCGGCAATTACGCAGTATTTT. Translation: CASSRPDRAAITQYF.

This chain links TRBV6-1 with TRBJ2-7, with D unclear. Germline CDR1 and CDR2: MNHNS and SASEGT. This CDR3 comprises 13 residues. V lost 6 bases to trimming and J lost 1 base, with 10 bases between them. The CDR3 protein is CASSPRTSYEQYF. In DNA, the CDR3 is TGTGCCAGCAGCCCACGTACGTCCTACGAGCAGTACTTC.

This CDR3 is CASSFDAYNEQFF. DNA of the CDR3: TGCGCCAGCAGCTTCGACGCTTACAATGAGCAGTTCTTC. V gene TRBV5-1 combines with J gene TRBJ2-1; D is unresolved. Trimming removed 2 bases from V and 4 bases from J, with 7 bases in between. Germline V CDR1 and CDR2: SGHRS, YFSETQ. The CDR3 is made up of 13 amino acids.

The chain recombines TRBV28 with TRBJ2-5, with 9 bases that match TRBD2. The CDR3 has 15 amino acids. The V segment lost 3 bases and the J segment 4 bases; nucleotides outside the gene matches: 6. CDR1 MDHEN and CDR2 SYDVKM come from the germline V gene. The CDR3 region is CASSFATSGPETQYF. Here the CDR3 DNA reads TGTGCCAGCAGTTTTGCGACTAGCGGTCCAGAGACCCAGTACTTC.

V and J are TRBV9 and TRBJ2-2; 9 bases agree with TRBD2. Per the germline V gene, CDR1 is SGDLS and CDR2 is YYNGEE. V dropped 4 bases and J dropped 0; count of bases not matched to a gene: 7. This CDR3 contains 17 residues. This CDR3 reads CASSLTAGGANTGELFF. As DNA, the CDR3 is TGTGCCAGCAGCTTGACAGCGGGGGGCGCGAACACCGGGGAGCTGTTTTTT.

The V gene is TRBV5-4, the J gene TRBJ2-7, with D possibly matching TRBD2 (6 bases). In germline, CDR1 is SGHNT, CDR2 YYREEE (reference sequence). The germline V and J ends were trimmed by 4 bases and 3 bases, with 14 bases remaining between them. This CDR3 contains 14 residues. The CDR3 is CASSGAGTGYEQYF. CDR3 coding DNA: TGTGCCAGCAGCGGCGCCGGGACTGGCTACGAGCAGTACTTC. Full variable domain (missing parts from reference TRBV5-4 and TRBJ2-7): ETGVTQSPTHLIKTRGQQVTLRCSSQSGHNTVSWYQQALGQGPQFIFQYYREEENGRGNFPPRFSGLQFPNYSSELNVNALELDDSALYLCASSGAGTGYEQYFGPGTRLTVT.

This chain joins TRBV2 and TRBJ1-4; no firm D call. CDR3 length: 12 residues. V dropped 8 bases and J dropped 0 bases, with 4 bases sitting between them. The germline gives CDR1 SNHLY, CDR2 FYNNEI. This chain's CDR3 is CASGTTNEKLFF. CDR3 DNA sequence: TGTGCCAGCGGGACAACTAATGAAAAACTGTTTTTT.

The V call is TRBV7-6, the J call TRBJ1-1, with 8 positions matching TRBD1. The CDR3 is made up of 16 amino acids. With V trimmed by 3 bases and J by 2 bases, 8 bases remained unmatched. Germline V gene data show CDR1 as SGHVS and CDR2 as FNYEAQ. CDR3 coding DNA: TGTGCCAGCAGCTTCTTCGACAGGGGCCCCAACACTGAAGCTTTCTTT. Translated, it gives CASSFFDRGPNTEAFF. Full variable domain (rest looked up from reference TRBV7-6 and TRBJ1-1): GAGVSQSPRYKVTKRGQDVALRCDPISGHVSLYWYRQALGQGPEFLTYFNYEAQQDKSGLPNDRFSAERPEGSISTLTIQRTEQRDSAMYRCASSFFDRGPNTEAFFGQGTRLTVV.

CDR3 in amino acids: CATSGTSGYEQYF. The CDR3, as DNA: TGTGCCACCTCCGGGACTAGCGGCTACGAGCAGTACTTC. The gene calls are TRBV19 and TRBJ2-7; TRBD2 matches 11 bases. CDR3 length: 13 residues. Germline CDR1 is LNHDA and CDR2 is SQIVND (reference sequence). Trimming cost V 10 bases and J 3 bases; bases outside gene matches: 5.

The V call is TRBV5-1, the J call TRBJ1-1; D is perhaps TRBD1 (6 bases). This CDR3 is 15 amino acids long. The V end lost 3 bases, the J end lost 2 bases, and 14 bases lay between the germline ends. Germline CDR1 is SGHRS and CDR2 is YFSETQ. In DNA, the CDR3 is TGCGCCAGCAGCTCCACAGGGTACAGAAACACTGAAGCTTTCTTT. This encodes CASSSTGYRNTEAFF.

The chain is built from TRBV6-1 and TRBJ2-1; D possibly corresponds to TRBD2 (6 bases). V lost 2 bases and J 7 bases, leaving 21 bases between the germline ends. Germline V gene sequence: CDR1 MNHNS, CDR2 SASEGT. This CDR3 region has 17 residues. CDR3 sequence (DNA): TGTGCCAGCAGTGAAACGTTGGTGGGGGGTATTTTGAATGAGCAGTTCTTC. Protein sequence: CASSETLVGGILNEQFF.

The chain joins TRBV7-3 to TRBJ2-1; either TRBD1 or TRBD2 may supply D (5 bases each). V shed 2 bases and J shed 10 bases, with 15 bases lying between them. The CDR3 extends over 14 amino acids. Germline V gives CDR1 SGHTA, CDR2 FQGTGA. The CDR3 loop is CASSLFGPGQEQFF. DNA for the CDR3: TGTGCCAGCAGCTTATTTGGTCCGGGGCAGGAGCAGTTCTTC.

The chain couples TRBV27 to TRBJ1-2; the D gene is possibly TRBD1 (5 bases). Deletions cut 6 bases from V and 6 bases from J, with 26 bases between. The CDR3 is 17 residues long. Germline-derived CDR1 and CDR2 are MNHEY and SMNVEV (reference sequence). CDR3 nucleotides: TGTGCCAGCAGCCTCTGGGGTAGCGCAGGGCCGGAACATGGCTACACCTTC. This encodes CASSLWGSAGPEHGYTF.

J is TRBJ2-1 and V is TRBV7-2; no firm D call. The CDR3 length is 15 residues. Trimming left V 5 bases short and J 4 bases short, with 15 bases between. From germline, CDR1 is SGHTA and CDR2 FQGNSA. This chain's CDR3 is CASSDPPGQYNEQFF. The DNA of the CDR3 is TGTGCCAGCAGCGATCCCCCCGGGCAGTACAATGAGCAGTTCTTC.

J is TRBJ1-1 and V is TRBV5-4; perhaps TRBD1 as D (6 bases). The V and J ends lost 4 bases and 1 base respectively, with 14 bases between them. The CDR3 length is 15 residues. Germline values: CDR1 SGHNT, CDR2 YYREEE (reference sequence). The DNA of the CDR3 is TGTGCCAGCAGCGCGATCCAGGGGACGAACACTGAAGCTTTCTTT. Encoded protein: CASSAIQGTNTEAFF.

This chain connects TRBV30 to TRBJ1-2; D possibly corresponds to TRBD1 (5 bases). The length of the CDR3 is 16 residues. Trimming took 3 bases from V and 1 from J, leaving 18 bases between them. Germline V CDR1 and CDR2: GTSNPN, SVGIG (reference sequence). The CDR3 loop is CAWSKRGGTLNYGYTF. In DNA, the CDR3 is TGTGCCTGGAGCAAACGCGGGGGGACGCTTAACTATGGCTACACCTTC. The full variable domain, with the rest looked up from reference TRBV30 and TRBJ1-2, is SQTIHQWPATLVQPVGSPLSLECTVEGTSNPNLYWYRQAAGRGLQLLFYSVGIGQISSEVPQNLSASRPQDRQFILSSKKLLLSDSGFYLCAWSKRGGTLNYGYTFGSGTRLTVV.

The chain joins TRBV28 to TRBJ1-3; perhaps TRBD1 as D (5 bases). Trimming removed 4 bases at V and 2 bases at J, with 15 bases between. The CDR3 consists of 16 residues. CDR1 MDHEN and CDR2 SYDVKM come from the germline V gene. CDR3 sequence (DNA): TGTGCCAGCAGTTGGGTCAGGGAAACACCTGGAAACACCATATATTTT. This gives the protein CASSWVRETPGNTIYF.

The chain employs TRBV9 and TRBJ1-6; 11 bases are shared with TRBD1. V lost 3 bases, J lost 8 bases, and 13 bases stayed unmatched. This CDR3 spans 18 amino acids. Germline assignment: CDR1 SGDLS and CDR2 YYNGEE. The chain's CDR3 is CASSGRSRTGGEDSPLHF. In DNA, the CDR3 is TGTGCCAGCAGCGGTCGCAGTCGGACAGGGGGCGAGGATTCACCCCTCCACTTT.

V and J are TRBV2 and TRBJ1-5; 8 nucleotides align to TRBD1. The CDR3 is 16 amino acids. Trimming at V came to 3 bases and at J to 7 bases, leaving 11 bases not matched to a gene. Germline loops: CDR1 SNHLY, CDR2 FYNNEI. CDR3 sequence: CASSDPAGGAEQPQHF. CDR3 nucleotide sequence: TGTGCCAGCAGTGACCCGGCAGGGGGCGCCGAACAGCCCCAGCATTTT.

This chain links TRBV11-2 with TRBJ2-7; D uncertain. Per the germline V gene, CDR1 is SGHAT and CDR2 is FQNNGV. The V and J ends lost 5 bases and 3 bases respectively, with 8 bases between them. The CDR3 runs 12 residues. For the CDR3, the DNA is TGTGCCAGCAGCCATGGCCTCTACGAGCAGTACTTC. Translation gives CASSHGLYEQYF.

This clone was detected only once. The chain joins TRBV4-3 to TRBJ2-7; the match to TRBD2 covers 9 bases. CDR1 and CDR2 (germline): LGHNA, YSLEER. The V and J ends lost 0 bases and 2 bases, in that order; junction bases with no gene match: 5. The CDR3 is 16 residues long. CDR3 sequence: CASSQDRTSDTYEQYF. In DNA, the CDR3 is TGCGCCAGCAGCCAAGATCGGACTAGCGACACCTACGAGCAGTACTTC.

V gene TRBV4-1 combines with J gene TRBJ1-1; D possibly corresponds to TRBD1 (5 bases). Deletions cut 0 bases from V and 5 bases from J, with 19 bases between. The germline V gene has CDR1 MGHRA and CDR2 YSYEKL. This CDR3 is built from 17 residues. Here the CDR3 DNA reads TGCGCCAGCAGCCAAGATCGCGGGGGGGTTCTGAGGACTGAAGCTTTCTTT. Residues: CASSQDRGGVLRTEAFF.

V and J are TRBV27 and TRBJ2-1, with TRBD2 matching over 11 bases. The J segment lost 7 bases and the V segment lost 2 bases, leaving 13 bases of the junction unmatched. CDR3 length equals 18 residues. In germline, CDR1 is MNHEY, CDR2 SMNVEV (reference sequence). The CDR3 spells CASSLTTSGEAWLNEQFF. CDR3 DNA: TGTGCCAGCAGTTTAACGACTAGCGGGGAAGCGTGGTTGAATGAGCAGTTCTTC.

J is TRBJ2-7 and V is TRBV4-1; possible D gene TRBD1, 7 bases. Germline CDR1 reads MGHRA; CDR2 reads YSYEKL. This CDR3 has 14 residues. Trimming removed 1 base from V and 5 bases from J, with 12 bases in between. The CDR3 region is CASSQGTGGDEQYF. CDR3 bases: TGCGCCAGCAGCCAAGGGACAGGAGGGGACGAGCAGTACTTC.

This clone has more than one count but fewer than ten. This chain links TRBV27 with TRBJ2-7; unclear D gene. The V gene lost 5 bases and the J gene lost 1 base, with 18 bases spanning the gap. Germline CDR1 reads MNHEY; CDR2 reads SMNVEV (reference sequence). The CDR3 length is 16 residues. CDR3 sequence (DNA): TGTGCCAGCAGTCTCAAGGCCCCAACTCTGTCCTACGAGCAGTACTTC. This gives the protein CASSLKAPTLSYEQYF.

This CDR3 is CSVDSQGVNNYGYTF. The CDR3 DNA reads TGCAGCGTTGATTCGCAGGGGGTTAATAACTATGGCTACACCTTC. The V call is TRBV29-1, the J call TRBJ1-2; TRBD1 matches 7 bases. The V segment lost 3 bases and the J segment 1 base; nucleotides outside the gene matches: 8. CDR3 length equals 15 residues. The V gene's germline CDR1 is SQVTM and CDR2 ANQGSEA. Full variable domain (remainder filled in from reference TRBV29-1 and TRBJ1-2): SAVISQKPSRDICQRGTSLTIQCQVDSQVTMMFWYRQQPGQSLTLIATANQGSEATYESGFVIDKFPISRPNLTFSTLTVSNMSPEDSSIYLCSVDSQGVNNYGYTFGSGTRLTVV.

V and J are TRBV27 and TRBJ1-2; 10 bases map to TRBD1. Germline V gene lookup returns CDR1 MNHEY and CDR2 SMNVEV (reference sequence). This CDR3 contains 16 residues. The V segment lost 6 bases and the J segment 4 bases; nucleotides outside the gene matches: 11. CDR3 region: CASSLVFGQGGYGYTF. CDR3 DNA sequence: TGTGCCAGCAGCCTAGTCTTCGGACAGGGGGGCTATGGCTACACCTTC.